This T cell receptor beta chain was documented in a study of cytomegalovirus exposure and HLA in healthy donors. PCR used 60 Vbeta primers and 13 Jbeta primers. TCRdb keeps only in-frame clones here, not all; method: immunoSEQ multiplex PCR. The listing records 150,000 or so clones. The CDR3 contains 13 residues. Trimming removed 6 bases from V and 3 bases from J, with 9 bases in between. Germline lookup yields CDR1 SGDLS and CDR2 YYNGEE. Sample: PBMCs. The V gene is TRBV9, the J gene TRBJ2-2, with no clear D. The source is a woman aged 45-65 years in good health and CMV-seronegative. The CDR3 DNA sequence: TGTGCCAGCAAAAGCGACGACACCGGGGAGCTGTTTTTT. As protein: CASKSDDTGELFF.